This T cell receptor beta chain is drawn from a study of naive and memory T cell subsets. Trimming took 0 bases from V and 2 from J, leaving 23 bases between them. Germline assignment: CDR1 MNHNY and CDR2 SVGAGI (reference sequence). The CDR3 has 20 amino acids. This clonotype turned up a few times. Its antigen is undetermined. An equimolar mix of two oligonucleotides served as the beta constant-region primer for TRBC1 and TRBC2. Nested alpha and beta constant-region primers with the SP2 primer drove four PCR rounds on ligated cDNA. MiXCR, applied by TCRdb to the UMI-ligation and nested PCR reads, yields one record per CDR3 protein. The repertoire consists of around 100,000 distinct CDR3 sequences, with roughly 15% occurring once and the leading ten covering around 2.8%. Study findings and constraints: Possibly reflecting memory cells re-expressing CD45RA, a few larger clonotypes occurred in naive repertoires, especially CD8. Gini index rose across naive, CM, EM and EMRA in CD4 and CD8.

CMV status came from CD4+ T cell IFNgamma after overnight CMV lysate stimulation of fresh PBMCs. The source material was naive CD8+ T cells from blood. The V call is TRBV6-6, the J call TRBJ2-1, with D possibly being TRBD1 or TRBD2 (5 bases each). The receptor comes from a human donor in good health. The CDR3 protein is CASSYSIFEGRAGPYNEQFF. The CDR3 coding sequence is TGTGCCAGCAGTTACTCGATTTTCGAGGGGCGTGCTGGGCCCTACAATGAGCAGTTCTTC.